This T cell receptor beta chain was captured in a study of blood T cell repertoires in COVID-19. Study information: Material from acute and convalescent COVID-19 was sourced from the United States, Italy and Spain. Sources were T cells, B-cell-depleted T cells, or PBMCs; the material itself was cDNA or gDNA.

The CDR3 is 16 residues long. Authors' analysis steps: Estimates of nucleated cell counts were drawn from the amplification of reference gene primers. Only in-frame clones appear in the TCRdb table, and some are missing; sequencing was by immunoSEQ multiplex PCR. The V and J calls and clone size come from that table; D and trimming were worked out from the DNA. Counted here are fewer than 250,000 clones, 80% to 90% occurring once; the ten biggest clones make up more than 4%. Material: peripheral blood. The V and J genes are TRBV21-1 and TRBJ1-1; whether TRBD1, the table's D call, matches the DNA was not checked. TRBV21-1 is flagged as a pseudogene. This TCR came from a man in his forties or fifties with acute or convalescent COVID-19. CDR3 amino acids: CASSSPPPQGNTEAFF. The CDR3 bases are TGTGCCAGCAGTTCCCCTCCTCCACAGGGGAACACTGAAGCTTTCTTT.